What follows are 7 T cell receptor beta chains derived from one specimen sequenced in a study of post-analysis software for immune sequencing data. Unique molecular identifiers were present in the TCR beta cDNA libraries. TCRdb passed the PCR reads through MiXCR, listing each CDR3 protein once. The data hold roughly 570,000 distinct CDR3 sequences, with 30% to 40% observed a single time. Study-level findings and limits: Five TRBV segments (TRBV5-6, TRBV5-1 and TRBV20-1 among them) occurred more frequently in patients than in controls.

These TCRs are of unknown antigen specificity. Material for sequencing was blood. The receptors originated from a girl under 18 with multiple sclerosis.

The chain couples TRBV20-1 to TRBJ2-1, with D tentatively TRBD2 (6 bases). Germline CDR1 DFQATT, CDR2 SNEGSKA (reference sequence). The CDR3 contains 13 residues. V lost 6 bases to trimming and J lost 5 bases, with 14 bases between them. For the CDR3, the DNA is TGCAGTGCGCCTCCTAGCGTCGACAATGAGCAGTTCTTC. Its protein is CSAPPSVDNEQFF.

This clonotype was seen only a few times. This chain uses TRBV6-1 with TRBJ2-3, with 7 bases lining up with TRBD1. CDR3 size: 18 residues. CDR1 is MNHNS and CDR2 is SASEGT in the germline V gene. V shed 6 bases, J shed 0 bases, and the junction held 15 bases outside the gene matches. The CDR3 is CASSRKRDSAPSTDTQYF. The CDR3 nucleotides are TGTGCCAGCAGCAGGAAACGGGACAGCGCTCCTAGCACAGATACGCAGTATTTT.

The rearrangement links TRBV29-1 to TRBJ1-2, with a weak D call TRBD1 (5 bases). The CDR3 runs 12 residues. The germline gives CDR1 SQVTM, CDR2 ANQGSEA. Trimming took 4 bases from V and 8 from J, leaving 14 bases between them. The CDR3 DNA is TGCAGCGTTGTGGCAGGGTTTGGCGGCTACACCTTC. Protein: CSVVAGFGGYTF.

There are many counts of this clonotype. J is TRBJ2-7 and V is TRBV5-1, with D possibly TRBD1 on 6 matching bases. The V gene lost 0 bases and the J gene lost 0 bases, with 10 bases spanning the gap. Germline V gives CDR1 SGHRS, CDR2 YFSETQ. The CDR3 loop spans 15 amino acids. Here the CDR3 reads CASSLGGGSSYEQYF. The CDR3 nucleotides read TGCGCCAGCAGCTTGGGTGGGGGCAGCTCCTACGAGCAGTACTTC.

This clonotype came up a few times. V and J are TRBV9 and TRBJ2-3, with 8 bases fitting TRBD1. After removal of 0 bases from V and 3 bases from J, the junction contained 9 bases not matched to a gene. The CDR3 is 17 residues long. CDR1 and CDR2 (germline): SGDLS, YYNGEE. CDR3 loop: CASSVDGTGDLTDTQYF. The CDR3 DNA follows: TGTGCCAGCAGCGTAGACGGGACAGGCGATCTTACAGATACGCAGTATTTT.

The chain combines TRBV20-1 with TRBJ1-1; 7 bases line up with TRBD1. The CDR3 covers 14 residues. The germline V gene has CDR1 DFQATT and CDR2 SNEGSKA (reference sequence). Trimming cost V 2 bases and J 5 bases; bases outside gene matches: 8. CDR3 DNA: TGCAGTGCTAGATACAGGGGACGAGGGACTGAAGCTTTCTTT. Its translation: CSARYRGRGTEAFF.

The chain has TRBV6-1 and TRBJ1-6; tentatively, D is TRBD1 (6 bases). The CDR3 runs 13 residues. With 9 bases removed from V and 13 bases from J, the gap between germline ends came to 19 bases. The germline V gene has CDR1 MNHNS and CDR2 SASEGT. DNA of the CDR3: TGTGCCAGTCTGGGAACAGGGAAGTTCCCCCTCCACTTT. It is translated as CASLGTGKFPLHF.